Each of the 8 T cell receptor beta chains below was sequenced from the same sample in a study of metastatic and nonmetastatic thyroid tumors. Thyroid surgery was preceded by no treatment in any patient. TCRdb re-called the PCR reads through MiXCR. The sample includes 20,000 to 25,000 clones, approximately 15% of them seen just once. The sample taken for sequencing was tumor tissue. The receptors stem from a female donor with papillary thyroid cancer or a benign thyroid nodule (not recorded which). Some clones in this sample may be carry-over from other donors' samples.

This clone has at least ten counts. This chain uses TRBV7-9 with TRBJ1-3; D is possibly TRBD1 (5 bases). V was clipped by 6 bases and J by 3 bases, with 12 bases between them. This CDR3 has 14 residues. In germline, CDR1 is SEHNR, CDR2 FQNEAQ (reference sequence). The CDR3 is CASSRGVIGNTIYF. The CDR3 DNA is TGTGCCAGCAGTCGGGGGGTGATTGGAAACACCATATATTTT.

Comments on this clone: A junction end diverges from the germline sequence, so it may reflect a read error. The rearrangement uses TRBV6-1 and TRBJ2-6; tentative D call: TRBD2 (6 bases). The CDR3 spans 17 residues. CDR1 and CDR2 (germline): MNHNS, SASEGT. In DNA, the CDR3 is TGTGCCAGCAGTCAGTCACTGCGGGGATCTGGGGCCAACGTCCTAACTTTC. This codes for CASSQSLRGSGANVLTF.

In its sample, this clone was seen once. Germline is not matched at one junction end, which may reflect a read error. This chain links TRBV7-2 with TRBJ1-6, with a tentative D call TRBD1 (6 bases). This CDR3 is 16 amino acids long. In germline, CDR1 is SGHTA, CDR2 FQGNSA. CDR3 DNA sequence: TGTGCCAGAAGCTTAGCGGCAGGGGCGAGAAATTCACCCCTCCACTTT. It encodes CARSLAAGARNSPLHF.

This clone was counted at least ten times. This chain uses TRBV12-3 or TRBV12-4 with TRBJ1-2, with 7 bases that match TRBD1. The CDR3 totals 15 residues. J lost 0 bases, V lost 7 bases, and 8 bases had no gene match. The CDR3 region is CASIRGQRSNYGYTF. The CDR3 DNA is TGTGCCAGCATTAGGGGACAGCGTTCTAACTATGGCTACACCTTC.

This clone was recorded a few times. Compared with germline, one end of the junction differs, possibly owing to a read error. Additional DNA sequences in this sample encode the identical CDR3. This rearrangement joins TRBV6-5 to TRBJ2-3, with 9 bases aligning to TRBD2. The CDR3 runs to 16 residues. Germline CDR1 reads MNHEY; CDR2 reads SVGAGI. CDR3 sequence: CAGSFGGLASTDTQYF. The CDR3 nucleotides are TGTGCCGGCAGTTTCGGGGGACTAGCTAGCACGGATACGCAGTATTTT.

This clone was found a few times. The conserved phenylalanine or tryptophan normally closing the CDR3 is absent here, so this likely arose from a read error. No DNA is shown, since the ends of the CDR3 on it are uncertain; the CDR3 is the one TCRdb lists. This rearrangement joins TRBV21-1 to TRBJ1-1; the table gives TRBD1 as D, unverified against the DNA. TRBV21-1 is noted as a pseudogene. The CDR3 length is 21 residues, termini included. CDR3 amino acids: CASSHQRFLTGDLPMNTEAFS.

This clone was counted at least ten times. The chain combines TRBV19 with TRBJ2-4, with 9 nucleotides matching TRBD1. V trimming: 2 bases; J trimming: 8 bases; junction bases outside the gene matches: 7. The CDR3 totals 15 residues. Germline V gene data show CDR1 as LNHDA and CDR2 as SQIVND (reference sequence). This CDR3 reads CASSITGQGKDIQYF. The CDR3 coding sequence is TGTGCCAGTAGTATAACCGGACAGGGGAAGGACATTCAGTACTTC. Full variable domain (rest looked up from reference TRBV19 and TRBJ2-4): DGGITQSPKYLFRKEGQNVTLSCEQNLNHDAMYWYRQDPGQGLRLIYYSQIVNDFQKGDIAEGYSVSREKKESFPLTVTSAQKNPTAFYLCASSITGQGKDIQYFGAGTRLSVL.

In its sample, this clone was seen a few times. With a much larger clone just one base away, this may be a read error. Other DNA sequences in this specimen translate into the identical CDR3. The chain has TRBV11-2 and TRBJ2-3; 8 bases fit TRBD2. This CDR3 is 16 amino acids long. In germline, CDR1 is SGHAT, CDR2 FQNNGV. With 6 bases clipped from V and 6 bases from J, the junction kept 14 bases outside the gene matches. CDR3: CASRPGGRRLGDTQYF. The CDR3 DNA reads as TGTGCCAGCAGGCCGGGGGGGCGGCGCCTCGGTGATACGCAGTATTTT.